Listed here are 20 T cell receptor beta chains from one sample, sequenced in a study of blood T cell repertoires in COVID-19. Sequencing was performed with immunoSEQ multiplex PCR; in TCRdb, only in-frame clones are kept and a portion is missing. The sample yields around 270,000 clones, over 75% seen once. Sequenced input: PBMCs or T cells enriched from blood (not recorded which). The receptors originated from a woman between 40 and 50 years old who had been exposed to COVID-19.

J is TRBJ1-5 and V is TRBV19; possible D gene TRBD1, 5 bases. The CDR3 totals 15 residues. Germline CDR1 reads LNHDA; CDR2 reads SQIVND (reference sequence). The ends were cut back, 5 bases at V and 4 bases at J, with 15 bases in the middle. In DNA form, the CDR3 reads TGTGCCAGTAGTCCCCGTCTGGGGGGTAATCAGCCCCAGCATTTT. Protein: CASSPRLGGNQPQHF.

CDR3 loop: CASSPRGRQPIRSPLHF. DNA for the CDR3: TGTGCCAGTAGTCCAAGGGGCCGGCAGCCGATACGTTCACCCCTCCACTTT. This rearrangement joins TRBV19 to TRBJ1-6, with D perhaps TRBD1 (5 bases). The CDR3 is made up of 17 amino acids. Germline V gives CDR1 LNHDA, CDR2 SQIVND (reference sequence). V lost 5 bases and J lost 9, with 23 bases in between.

The rearrangement uses TRBV5-4 and TRBJ1-6; the D gene is possibly TRBD1 (5 bases). Trimming stripped 2 bases from V and 6 bases from J, with 12 bases between. CDR1 is SGHNT, CDR2 YYREEE, per germline (reference sequence). This CDR3 spans 15 amino acids. DNA of the CDR3: TGTGCCAGCAGCTTCGCTCGGGGGGTTAATTCACCCCTCCACTTT. This codes for CASSFARGVNSPLHF.

This chain uses TRBV19 with TRBJ1-1, with TRBD1 matching 7 bases. After removal of 3 bases from V and 0 bases from J, the junction contained 7 bases not matched to a gene. Germline-derived CDR1 and CDR2 are LNHDA and SQIVND (reference sequence). This CDR3 is 16 amino acids long. CDR3 loop: CASSIVTGIMNTEAFF. CDR3 DNA sequence: TGTGCCAGTAGTATCGTGACAGGGATCATGAACACTGAAGCTTTCTTT.

V usage is TRBV7-2 and J usage is TRBJ2-2, with a tentative D call TRBD1 (5 bases). The V end was cut by 5 bases, the J end by 8 bases, with 12 bases between. The CDR3 consists of 13 residues. Germline V lookup: CDR1 SGHTA, CDR2 FQGNSA. The CDR3 loop reads CASSGHPGGELFF. CDR3 bases: TGTGCCAGCAGCGGCCATCCAGGGGGGGAGCTGTTTTTT.

Details on this clone: At one end, the junction sequence differs from germline, possibly due to a read error. V and J are TRBV6-2 or TRBV6-3 and TRBJ1-5; 7 nucleotides agree with TRBD1. The germline V gene has CDR1 MNHEY and CDR2 SVGEGT. The CDR3 spans 17 residues. CDR3 sequence: CASSDSGVGGWNQPQHF. The CDR3, as DNA: TGTGCCAGCAGTGACTCTGGTGTAGGGGGCTGGAATCAGCCCCAGCATTTT.

The CDR3 nucleotides read TGCGCCAGCAGCCTAGACGGGGTTTACGAGCAGTACTTC. Its protein product is CASSLDGVYEQYF. The chain joins TRBV5-1 to TRBJ2-7; weak D call: TRBD2 (5 bases). With 4 bases removed from V and 4 bases from J, the gap between germline ends came to 12 bases. Germline CDR1 and CDR2: SGHRS and YFSETQ. The CDR3 is 13 amino acids.

The chain recombines TRBV11-2 with TRBJ2-7; no definite D call. In germline, CDR1 is SGHAT, CDR2 FQNNGV. The CDR3 length is 14 residues. The ends were cut back, 7 bases at V and 0 bases at J, with 13 bases in the middle. CDR3 sequence: CASTLQALSYEQYV. As DNA, the CDR3 is TGTGCCAGCACGCTCCAGGCGCTCTCCTACGAGCAGTACGTC.

The chain links TRBV11-3 to TRBJ2-7; D is possibly TRBD2 (5 bases). Looked up from germline, CDR1 is SGHNT and CDR2 is YENEEA. Trimming removed 3 bases at V and 5 bases at J, with 8 bases between. This CDR3 has 12 amino acids. The CDR3 DNA reads as TGTGCCAGCAGCTTTTCGGGGAACGAGCAGTACGTC. Translating it yields CASSFSGNEQYV.

The gene calls are TRBV10-3 and TRBJ2-2; 8 bases map to TRBD2. Germline CDR1 and CDR2: ENHRY and SYGVKD. V lost 2 bases to trimming and J lost 5 bases; unmatched junction nucleotides: 4. The CDR3 is 15 residues long. The CDR3 DNA follows: TGTGCCATCAGTGAGCGGGGACTAGGGACCGGGGAGCTGTTTTTT. Its protein is CAISERGLGTGELFF.

The genes are TRBV24-1 and TRBJ2-3, with a possible D match to TRBD2 (5 bases). CDR3 size: 13 residues. In germline, CDR1 is KGHDR, CDR2 SFDVKD. Trimming took off 5 bases at V and 2 bases at J, with 7 bases between the two ends. The chain's CDR3 is CATSGSATDTQYF. In DNA form, the CDR3 reads TGTGCCACCAGTGGTAGCGCCACAGATACGCAGTATTTT.

The V gene is TRBV7-2, the J gene TRBJ2-3, with 7 nucleotides matching TRBD2. Trimming at V came to 2 bases and at J to 7 bases, leaving 9 bases not matched to a gene. The CDR3 consists of 15 residues. The germline gives CDR1 SGHTA, CDR2 FQGNSA. The CDR3 DNA reads TGTGCCAGCAGCTTATGGGGCGGGGGTGGAAATACGCAGTATTTT. Translating it yields CASSLWGGGGNTQYF.

This rearrangement joins TRBV6-4 to TRBJ2-2, with a tentative D call TRBD1 (5 bases). Per germline, CDR1 MRHNA and CDR2 SNTAGT. The CDR3 has 13 residues. Trimming pared 6 bases from V and 3 bases from J, leaving 8 bases between. CDR3 sequence (DNA): TGTGCCAGCAGGGCAGGGTACACCGGGGAGCTGTTTTTT. Amino acids: CASRAGYTGELFF.

V gene TRBV4-1 combines with J gene TRBJ1-2, with 8 bases that match TRBD1. With V trimmed by 1 base and J by 3 bases, 4 bases remained unmatched. The CDR3 sequence is 15 residues long. Per the germline V gene, CDR1 is MGHRA and CDR2 is YSYEKL. In DNA, the CDR3 is TGCGCCAGCAGCCAAGTAACAGGGGGGGACTATGGCTACACCTTC. It is translated as CASSQVTGGDYGYTF.

V and J are TRBV18 and TRBJ1-1; D perhaps matches TRBD1 (6 bases). The CDR3 is made up of 14 amino acids. Germline CDR1 is KGHSH and CDR2 is LQKENI. V lost 5 bases to trimming and J lost 2 bases, with 12 bases between them. As DNA, the CDR3 is TGTGCCAGCTCAAGCTCGGACAGCAACACTGAAGCTTTCTTT. This translates into CASSSSDSNTEAFF.

The chain uses TRBV4-2 and TRBJ2-1, with 14 bases aligning to TRBD2. V trimming: 0 bases; J trimming: 5 bases; junction bases outside the gene matches: 9. CDR3 length: 19 amino acids. Germline values: CDR1 LGHNA, CDR2 YNFKEQ. The CDR3 sequence: CASSQDPTSGRASDNEQFF. The CDR3, as DNA: TGTGCCAGCAGCCAAGACCCGACTAGCGGGAGGGCCTCGGACAATGAGCAGTTCTTC.

This chain's CDR3 is CASSVNRGGPEAFF. For the CDR3, the DNA is TGTGCCAGTAGTGTAAACAGAGGAGGGCCTGAAGCTTTCTTT. This sequence joins TRBV19 and TRBJ1-1; D uncertain. CDR1 is LNHDA and CDR2 is SQIVND in the germline V gene (reference sequence). The CDR3 is 14 amino acids. Trimming took 5 bases from V and 6 from J, leaving 16 bases between them.

This chain connects TRBV5-1 to TRBJ2-7; 11 positions match TRBD2. Unmatched junction bases numbered 5, after V lost 0 bases and J lost 3 bases. CDR3 size: 16 residues. Germline V gene data show CDR1 as SGHRS and CDR2 as YFSETQ. CDR3 in DNA: TGCGCCAGCAGCTTGGCCACTAGCGGGGGTCTCTACGAGCAGTACTTC. This translates into CASSLATSGGLYEQYF.

The chain carries TRBV14 and TRBJ2-7; tentative D call: TRBD1 (5 bases). V lost 5 bases and J lost 1, with 12 bases in between. Germline values: CDR1 SGHDN, CDR2 FVKESK. The CDR3 has 14 residues. The CDR3 DNA reads as TGTGCCAGCAGCGTCAGGGCATTTTCCTACGAGCAGTACGTC. Protein: CASSVRAFSYEQYV.

V gene TRBV28 combines with J gene TRBJ1-2; the D gene is possibly TRBD1 (6 bases). V lost 3 bases to trimming and J lost 2 bases, with 16 bases between them. The germline CDR1 and CDR2 sequences are MDHEN and SYDVKM. This CDR3 comprises 16 residues. The CDR3 protein is CASSFGGGLRNYGYTF. In nucleotides, the CDR3 is TGTGCCAGCAGTTTCGGCGGGGGGCTTCGGAACTATGGCTACACCTTC.